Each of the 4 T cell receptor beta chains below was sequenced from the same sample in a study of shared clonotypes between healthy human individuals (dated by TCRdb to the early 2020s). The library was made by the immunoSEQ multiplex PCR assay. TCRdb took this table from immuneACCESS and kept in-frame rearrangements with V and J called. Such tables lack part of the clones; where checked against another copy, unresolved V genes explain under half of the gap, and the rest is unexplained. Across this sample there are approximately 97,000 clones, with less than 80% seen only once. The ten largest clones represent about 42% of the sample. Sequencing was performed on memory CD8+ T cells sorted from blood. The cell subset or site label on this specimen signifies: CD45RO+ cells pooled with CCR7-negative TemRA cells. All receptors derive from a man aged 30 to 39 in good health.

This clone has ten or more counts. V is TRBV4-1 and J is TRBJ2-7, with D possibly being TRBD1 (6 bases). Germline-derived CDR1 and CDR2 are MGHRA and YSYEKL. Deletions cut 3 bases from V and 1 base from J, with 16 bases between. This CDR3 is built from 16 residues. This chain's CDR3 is CASSHSLPGQSYEQYF. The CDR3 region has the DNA TGCGCCAGCAGCCATTCCCTTCCCGGACAGTCCTACGAGCAGTACTTC.

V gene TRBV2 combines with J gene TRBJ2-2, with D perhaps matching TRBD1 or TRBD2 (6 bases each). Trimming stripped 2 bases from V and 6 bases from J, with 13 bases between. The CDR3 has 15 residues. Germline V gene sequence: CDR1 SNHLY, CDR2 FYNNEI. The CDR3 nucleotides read TGTGCCAGCAGTGAAAACAGGGAGGAGGCCGGGGAGCTGTTTTTT. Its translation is CASSENREEAGELFF.

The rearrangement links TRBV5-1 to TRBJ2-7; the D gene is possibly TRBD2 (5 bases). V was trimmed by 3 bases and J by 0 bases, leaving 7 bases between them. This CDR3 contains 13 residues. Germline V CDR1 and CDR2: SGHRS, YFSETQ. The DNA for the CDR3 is TGCGCCAGCAGCTACGGGATCTCCTACGAGCAGTACTTC. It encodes CASSYGISYEQYF.

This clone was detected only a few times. CDR3 bases: TGTGCCAGCAGCCAAGACGGGGCGGGAGATTACAATGAGCAGTTCTTC. This sequence encodes CASSQDGAGDYNEQFF. The genes are TRBV4-2 and TRBJ2-1; the match to TRBD2 covers 7 bases. V dropped 0 bases and J dropped 4; count of bases not matched to a gene: 6. CDR3 length: 16 residues. The V gene's germline CDR1 is LGHNA and CDR2 YNFKEQ.